One and the same sample provided the 14 T cell receptor beta chains below, sequenced in a study of regulatory T cells in long-lasting Graves disease. Time point meaning: newly diagnosed GD, antithyroid drugs for less than 3 months. RNA extracted from PBMCs served as the sequencing template. For TCR beta, libraries came from iRepertoire HTBI primers and Arm-PCR of CDR3 regions. TCRdb reanalysed the multiplex PCR reads using MiXCR and keeps one entry per CDR3 protein. The table includes around 500,000 distinct CDR3 sequences, roughly 15% detected once. The same sample was also studied in work on T cells in Graves' hyperthyroidism and ophthalmopathy.

Sequencing used peripheral blood mononuclear cells (PBMCs), obtained at new diagnosis, from a patient treated with antithyroid drugs. The receptors here all came from a woman aged 35 to 60 with Graves disease.

This clonotype has a count of ten or more. The chain links TRBV3-1 to TRBJ2-1; D is uncertain. The V end was cut by 1 base, the J end by 2 bases, with 18 bases between. CDR3 length: 18 residues. Germline V lookup: CDR1 LGHDT, CDR2 YNNKEL (reference sequence). In nucleotides, the CDR3 is TGTGCCAGCAGCCAAGTAGGAGAGGTCTGGAAGACCTACAATGAGCAGTTCTTC. It is translated as CASSQVGEVWKTYNEQFF.

Many counts were recorded for this clonotype. This rearrangement joins TRBV6-2 or TRBV6-3 to TRBJ2-1; 9 nucleotides match TRBD2. V lost 9 bases to trimming and J lost 6 bases; unmatched junction nucleotides: 6. The length of the CDR3 is 13 residues. Germline CDR1 reads MNHEY; CDR2 reads SVGEGT. The CDR3 reads CASGRGGVNEQFF. CDR3 nucleotide sequence: TGTGCCAGTGGGCGGGGGGGGGTCAATGAGCAGTTCTTC.

The V and J genes are TRBV20-1 and TRBJ2-7; D may be TRBD2 (6 bases). V was clipped by 2 bases and J by 0 bases, with 17 bases between them. There are 16 residues in the CDR3. Germline V gene sequence: CDR1 DFQATT, CDR2 SNEGSKA (reference sequence). CDR3 nucleotides: TGCAGTGCTAGACCGAGGTGGGGGGAAACCTCCTACGAGCAGTACTTC. Protein: CSARPRWGETSYEQYF.

This clonotype was detected a few times. The rearrangement links TRBV18 to TRBJ1-5; D gene uncertain. Trimming removed 6 bases at V and 1 base at J, with 13 bases between. CDR1 is KGHSH and CDR2 is LQKENI in the germline V gene. The CDR3 is made up of 15 amino acids. This CDR3 reads CASSPFQRSNQPQHF. The CDR3 nucleotides read TGTGCCAGCTCCCCCTTCCAACGGAGCAATCAGCCCCAGCATTTT.

The chain is built from TRBV6-1 and TRBJ2-1; perhaps TRBD2 as D (6 bases). V lost 6 bases, J lost 5 bases, and 17 bases lay in between. Germline V gene sequence: CDR1 MNHNS, CDR2 SASEGT. The CDR3 totals 15 residues. The DNA of the CDR3 is TGTGCCAGCAGCCCCAAAGGAGGGACGGACAATGAGCAGTTCTTC. Its protein is CASSPKGGTDNEQFF.

This clonotype has only a few counts. The J gene is TRBJ1-1, the V gene TRBV28, with no clear D. The V gene lost 6 bases and the J gene lost 7 bases, with 27 bases spanning the gap. The CDR3 length is 17 residues. Germline V gives CDR1 MDHEN, CDR2 SYDVKM. CDR3 nucleotides: TGTGCCAGCAGCCAAAAAACGGCCCGGGCCCGGACCCTTGAAGCTTTCTTT. Protein sequence: CASSQKTARARTLEAFF.

This clonotype has ten or more counts. The chain's CDR3 is CATSGVGQGSDEQYF. In nucleotides, the CDR3 is TGTGCCACCAGCGGAGTGGGACAGGGATCCGACGAGCAGTACTTC. The chain recombines TRBV15 with TRBJ2-7; 9 positions agree with TRBD1. Germline lookup yields CDR1 LNHNV and CDR2 YYDKDF (reference sequence). With V trimmed by 5 bases and J by 5 bases, 10 bases remained unmatched. The CDR3 has 15 amino acids.

At least ten counts were recorded for this clonotype. The CDR3 nucleotides are TGTGCCAGCAGCTTGGACTTGGGGAACACTGAAGCTTTCTTT. Translated, it gives CASSLDLGNTEAFF. The chain couples TRBV2 to TRBJ1-1; D is ambiguous. Deletions cut 6 bases from V and 1 base from J, with 12 bases between. This CDR3 spans 14 amino acids. From germline, CDR1 is SNHLY and CDR2 FYNNEI. Complete variable domain (other parts from reference TRBV2 and TRBJ1-1): EPEVTQTPSHQVTQMGQEVILRCVPISNHLYFYWYRQILGQKVEFLVSFYNNEISEKSEIFDDQFSVERPDGSNFTLKIRSTKLEDSAMYFCASSLDLGNTEAFFGQGTRLTVV.

This clonotype showed up many times. This rearrangement joins TRBV18 to TRBJ1-2; 12 nucleotides line up with TRBD1. Germline CDR1 and CDR2: KGHSH and LQKENI. V was clipped by 6 bases and J by 4 bases; unmatched bases: 6. The CDR3 has 15 residues. CDR3 DNA sequence: TGTGCCAGCTCCCCGGGACAGGGGGCGAGCTATGGCTACACCTTC. It translates to CASSPGQGASYGYTF. Full variable domain (missing parts from reference TRBV18 and TRBJ1-2): NAGVMQNPRHLVRRRGQEARLRCSPMKGHSHVYWYRQLPEEGLKFMVYLQKENIIDESGMPKERFSAEFPKEGPSILRIQQVVRGDSAAYFCASSPGQGASYGYTFGSGTRLTVV.

This clonotype was seen many times. The CDR3 nucleotides read TGTGCCAGCAGCGCACTAGGGACGCAAGAGACCCAGTACTTC. Translating gives CASSALGTQETQYF. The chain uses TRBV2 and TRBJ2-5, with D possibly being TRBD1 or TRBD2 (5 bases each). The CDR3 is 14 residues long. Germline V gene data show CDR1 as SNHLY and CDR2 as FYNNEI. V dropped 6 bases and J dropped 2 bases, with 13 bases sitting between them.

The gene calls are TRBV20-1 and TRBJ2-7, with D possibly TRBD1 on 5 matching bases. The germline CDR1 and CDR2 sequences are DFQATT and SNEGSKA (reference sequence). CDR3 size: 14 residues. The V and J ends lost 0 bases and 3 bases respectively, with 12 bases between them. The CDR3 DNA reads TGCAGTGCTAGAGATAGCTCAGGGTTCTACGAGCAGTACTTC. It is translated as CSARDSSGFYEQYF.

This clonotype was counted many times. V and J are TRBV20-1 and TRBJ1-3; D remains unclear. CDR1 is DFQATT and CDR2 is SNEGSKA in the germline V gene (reference sequence). Trimming left V 6 bases short and J 0 bases short, with 9 bases between. The CDR3 has 13 amino acids. The DNA for the CDR3 is TGCAGTGCCGACACCTCCTCTGGAAACACCATATATTTT. Translation gives CSADTSSGNTIYF.

This clonotype occurred a few times. This rearrangement joins TRBV18 to TRBJ1-3; D is possibly TRBD1 (5 bases). Trimming stripped 4 bases from V and 0 bases from J, with 13 bases between. Germline CDR1 and CDR2: KGHSH and LQKENI. The CDR3 has 16 residues. The DNA of the CDR3 is TGTGCCAGCTCACTGAGACAGTCTAACTCTGGAAACACCATATATTTT. This codes for CASSLRQSNSGNTIYF.

Many counts were recorded for this clonotype. This CDR3 is CASIMGSSPLHF. CDR3 DNA sequence: TGTGCCAGCATTATGGGCAGTTCACCCCTCCACTTT. The V and J genes are TRBV27 and TRBJ1-6; D is uncertain. CDR1 is MNHEY and CDR2 is SMNVEV in the germline V gene (reference sequence). Trimming removed 7 bases from V and 9 bases from J, with 10 bases in between. The CDR3 has 12 amino acids.